This note documents a single T cell receptor (beta chain) sequence. Extraction yielded at least 5 micrograms of total RNA per sample. The sample originates from a study of blood T cells in healthy people across ages. V lost 1 base to trimming and J lost 7 bases, with 8 bases between them. Germline-derived CDR1 and CDR2 are SGHRS and YFSETQ. The CDR3 runs to 12 residues. Primed by a sample-barcoded 5' primer and a J-beta primer mix, a second PCR proceeded for 7 to 11 cycles. TCRdb reprocessed the 5' RACE reads with MiXCR, giving one entry per CDR3 protein. The sample shows about 1.1 million distinct CDR3 sequences, 35% to 40% of them seen only once.

This TCR came from a man younger than 35 in good health. The chain has TRBV5-1 and TRBJ1-2; D is unclear. Material for sequencing was blood. CDR3 bases: TGCGCCAGCAGCTTGCCTGGACCTGGCTACACCTTC. It is translated as CASSLPGPGYTF. The whole variable domain, filled in from reference TRBV5-1 and TRBJ1-2, reads KAGVTQTPRYLIKTRGQQVTLSCSPISGHRSVSWYQQTPGQGLQFLFEYFSETQRNKGNFPGRFSGRQFSNSRSEMNVSTLELGDSALYLCASSLPGPGYTFGSGTRLTVV.